Each of the 17 T cell receptor beta chains below was sequenced from the same sample in a study of response to subunit inactivated influenza vaccine. TCRdb called the RT-PCR reads again in MiXCR, with one record for every CDR3 protein. The sample records under 850,000 distinct CDR3 sequences, 15% to 20% being singletons. The source material was PBMCs from blood, sampled approximately 5 days after vaccination. These receptors were taken from a man aged 50 to 59 who received an inactivated influenza vaccine.

This clonotype has a count of ten or more. The genes are TRBV12-3 or TRBV12-4 and TRBJ2-5; 7 bases are a match to TRBD1. The CDR3 consists of 14 residues. Trimming at V came to 5 bases and at J to 4 bases, leaving 7 bases not matched to a gene. The CDR3 sequence: CASSAGTVRETQYF. CDR3 nucleotide sequence: TGTGCCAGCAGTGCCGGGACAGTCAGAGAGACCCAGTACTTC.

This clonotype was counted only a few times. The CDR3 bases are TGTGCCAGCAGCATCCCAACAGGGTCCGGGGCCAACGTCCTGACTTTC. Translated, it gives CASSIPTGSGANVLTF. The J gene is TRBJ2-6, the V gene TRBV7-2; a weak D match, TRBD1 (6 bases). V was trimmed by 5 bases and J by 4 bases, leaving 15 bases between them. The CDR3 totals 16 residues. Per the germline V gene, CDR1 is SGHTA and CDR2 is FQGNSA.

V is TRBV2 and J is TRBJ1-5; no reliable D call. The CDR3 extends over 14 amino acids. Germline CDR1 reads SNHLY; CDR2 reads FYNNEI. The ends were cut back, 3 bases at V and 0 bases at J, with 6 bases in the middle. CDR3 loop: CASSEGNSNQPQHF. The CDR3 DNA follows: TGTGCCAGCAGTGAGGGTAATAGCAATCAGCCCCAGCATTTT. Supplemented by reference TRBV2 and TRBJ1-5, the full variable domain reads EPEVTQTPSHQVTQMGQEVILRCVPISNHLYFYWYRQILGQKVEFLVSFYNNEISEKSEIFDDQFSVERPDGSNFTLKIRSTKLEDSAMYFCASSEGNSNQPQHFGDGTRLSIL.

This chain uses TRBV12-3 or TRBV12-4 with TRBJ2-7; 9 bases are a match to TRBD2. The CDR3 is 18 amino acids. The J segment lost 0 bases and the V segment lost 1 base, leaving 10 bases of the junction unmatched. CDR3 in DNA: TGTGCCAGCAGTTTAGAGGGGCTAGCGGGGCCCCTCTCCTACGAGCAGTACTTC. It encodes CASSLEGLAGPLSYEQYF.

This clonotype was counted a few times. The chain joins TRBV5-6 to TRBJ2-7, with D perhaps matching TRBD1 or TRBD2 (5 bases each). Trimming shortened V by 3 bases and J by 0 bases, and 16 bases separated the two germline ends. Germline V gene data show CDR1 as SGHDT and CDR2 as YYEEEE. CDR3 size: 16 residues. CDR3 coding DNA: TGTGCCAGCAGCTATTGGGGGACGGTAAGCTCCTACGAGCAGTACTTC. This encodes CASSYWGTVSSYEQYF. Full variable domain (remainder filled in from reference TRBV5-6 and TRBJ2-7): DAGVTQSPTHLIKTRGQQVTLRCSPKSGHDTVSWYQQALGQGPQFIFQYYEEEERQRGNFPDRFSGHQFPNYSSELNVNALLLGDSALYLCASSYWGTVSSYEQYFGPGTRLTVT.

Here the CDR3 reads CASSPPAGRSYGYTF. The DNA of the CDR3 is TGTGCCAGCAGTCCCCCTGCGGGACGGTCCTATGGCTACACCTTC. J is TRBJ1-2 and V is TRBV6-1; D is perhaps TRBD1 (5 bases). The germline gives CDR1 MNHNS, CDR2 SASEGT. With 5 bases removed from V and 4 bases from J, the gap between germline ends came to 17 bases. The CDR3 runs to 15 residues.

This clonotype was seen a handful of times. CDR3 sequence: CASSQGDRGYEQYF. The CDR3, as DNA: TGTGCCAGCAGCCAGGGGGACAGGGGTTACGAGCAGTACTTC. The V gene is TRBV28, the J gene TRBJ2-7; 10 bases match TRBD1. Germline CDR1 is MDHEN and CDR2 is SYDVKM. This CDR3 comprises 14 residues. J was trimmed by 4 bases and V by 6 bases; bases with no gene match: 6.

This chain connects TRBV10-3 to TRBJ1-1; no clear D gene. Trimming shortened V by 4 bases and J by 1 base, and 10 bases separated the two germline ends. Germline CDR1 reads ENHRY; CDR2 reads SYGVKD. CDR3 length: 14 amino acids. CDR3 loop: CAISATPGNTEAFF. CDR3 coding DNA: TGTGCCATCAGTGCGACGCCTGGGAACACTGAAGCTTTCTTT.

The V gene is TRBV10-1, the J gene TRBJ1-5; D call uncertain. There are 13 residues in the CDR3. V lost 6 bases, J lost 2 bases, and 8 bases lay in between. Germline CDR1 reads WNHNN; CDR2 reads SYGVQD (reference sequence). The CDR3 is CASSPNGNQPQHF. CDR3 nucleotides: TGCGCCAGCAGCCCAAATGGCAATCAGCCCCAGCATTTT.

This clonotype was observed many times. V is TRBV25-1 and J is TRBJ2-1; TRBD2 aligns across 9 bases. This CDR3 contains 15 residues. After removal of 2 bases from V and 8 bases from J, the junction contained 7 bases not matched to a gene. In germline, CDR1 is MGHDK, CDR2 SYGVNS. Here the CDR3 reads CASSELAGGAHEQFF. CDR3 in DNA: TGTGCCAGCAGTGAACTTGCGGGGGGGGCACATGAGCAGTTCTTC.

In its sample, this clonotype was seen a few times. This rearrangement joins TRBV6-1 to TRBJ2-3; 7 bases fit TRBD1. Germline CDR1 reads MNHNS; CDR2 reads SASEGT. V was pared by 7 bases and J by 5 bases, with 12 bases of the junction left unmatched. This CDR3 spans 15 amino acids. The CDR3 is CASTPRGGRRDTQYF. CDR3 DNA sequence: TGTGCCAGCACCCCGCGAGGGGGCCGGAGAGATACGCAGTATTTT.

In its sample, this clonotype was seen a few times. CDR3: CASSLAPTSSSYNEQFF. The CDR3 region has the DNA TGCGCCAGCAGCTTGGCCCCGACTTCGAGCTCCTACAATGAGCAGTTCTTC. The chain is built from TRBV5-1 and TRBJ2-1; D unresolved. Germline V gene sequence: CDR1 SGHRS, CDR2 YFSETQ. The CDR3 covers 17 residues. Trimming removed 0 bases at V and 0 bases at J, with 13 bases between.

This clonotype was observed many times. The V gene is TRBV20-1, the J gene TRBJ1-2, with D unclear. Trimming shortened V by 5 bases and J by 0 bases, and 4 bases separated the two germline ends. The CDR3 loop spans 11 amino acids. Germline values: CDR1 DFQATT, CDR2 SNEGSKA (reference sequence). The CDR3 here is CSADSNYGYTF. The DNA of the CDR3 is TGCAGTGCTGATTCTAACTATGGCTACACCTTC.

This clonotype has at least ten counts. V is TRBV12-3 or TRBV12-4 and J is TRBJ2-5; a weak D match, TRBD2 (6 bases). The V end lost 6 bases, the J end lost 1 base, and 12 bases lay between the germline ends. The CDR3 is 14 residues long. DNA of the CDR3: TGTGCCAGCAGGGACCGGGACTTCCAAGAGACCCAGTACTTC. This translates into CASRDRDFQETQYF.

This chain joins TRBV20-1 and TRBJ2-1; D unresolved. V was pared by 2 bases and J by 0 bases, with 8 bases between. Germline loops: CDR1 DFQATT, CDR2 SNEGSKA (reference sequence). The CDR3 is 14 residues long. The CDR3 protein is CSARSVTSYNEQFF. DNA for the CDR3: TGCAGTGCTAGATCGGTAACCTCCTACAATGAGCAGTTCTTC.

V usage is TRBV11-2 and J usage is TRBJ1-1; the D is unclear. V was pared by 5 bases and J by 5 bases, with 15 bases between. CDR3 size: 14 residues. CDR1 and CDR2 from the germline V gene are SGHAT and FQNNGV. The CDR3 DNA reads TGTGCCAGCAGCCCAGGCGTGGGAGGGACTGAAGCTTTCTTT. It specifies CASSPGVGGTEAFF.

The sample holds a few counts of this clonotype. The rearrangement uses TRBV29-1 and TRBJ2-7; D unclear. The CDR3 consists of 12 residues. Germline CDR1 SQVTM, CDR2 ANQGSEA. V lost 8 bases, J lost 2 bases, and 13 bases lay in between. The CDR3 DNA sequence: TGCAGCCACGAAGCCTCTACCTACGAGCAGTACTTC. It encodes CSHEASTYEQYF.